This T cell receptor (beta chain) was found in a study of blood T cell repertoires in COVID-19 (dated by TCRdb to about 2020). About the full investigation: Collaborator samples came from the United States, Italy and Spain and covered acute and convalescent phases of COVID-19. The repertoires were released in a freely available public database intended as a resource for research on the immune response to SARS-CoV-2. The samples were drawn from two sources: the first 160 participants of the ongoing ImmuneRACE study, and over 950 subjects contributed by 6 global collaborators. The dataset comprised deeply sampled blood TCRbeta repertoires from subjects exposed to, actively infected with, or recovered from COVID-19. Where HLA class I and class II types were available, the types were taken from metadata supplied by the sample provider, not from assay-based typing. The sample metadata nearly always contained a de-identified subject ID, COVID-19 status, age in years and sex. The prospective study material was composed of cDNA or gDNA derived from T cells, B-cell-depleted T cells, or PBMCs.

The immunoSEQ Assay, a bias-controlled multiplex PCR, was used to amplify TCRbeta CDR3 regions from genomic DNA. Regarding the original processing steps: Within the assay, amplification of reference gene primers was used to estimate how many nucleated cells each sample contained. Sequence reads were collapsed and filtered to measure the absolute abundance of every unique TCRbeta CDR3 rearrangement. For each sample, productive Simpson clonality was calculated by taking the square root of Simpson's diversity index across productive rearrangements. Entries here come from immuneACCESS through TCRdb and include only in-frame sequences with V and J called. Some clones fail to appear in such tables; in the studies checked, an unresolved V gene covers under half of the shortfall, and the cause of the remainder is unknown. That table supplies the V and J calls and clone size; D and trimming were determined from the DNA. Here the sample has around 99,000 clones; roughly 90% occur a single time. The top ten clonotypes cover roughly 4.6% of the sample.

Collaborating institutions collected whole blood in K2EDTA tubes following their own protocols. For TCRbeta analysis, collaborators shipped samples as frozen whole blood, isolated PBMCs, or DNA extracted from either of those sample types. Here V drops 5 bases and J drops 5 bases, and the junction holds 5 bases not matched to any gene. From its cysteine to its phenylalanine, the CDR3 spans 15 amino acids. The retained sequence is limited to the CDR3, 45 bases, with the frame set at the first base. The CDR1 and CDR2 encoded by the germline V gene (reference sequence) are LNHDA and SQIVND. Study-wide conclusions, independent of this receptor: The quantity of clinical and demographic metadata differed by source and by participant and was supplied without curation.

Points on this clone: Its antigen is still unknown. It has no much larger one-base neighbor in the sample; base qualities were not kept.

Sequencing was performed on peripheral blood. The chain uses TRBV19 and TRBJ2-1, with 11 central nucleotides matching TRBD2. The clonotype comes from a man aged 40-49 years with active or convalescent COVID-19. The CDR3 region reads CASSPTGLADNEQFF. The nucleotide sequence is given as TGTGCCAGTAGTCCAACGGGACTAGCGGACAATGAGCAGTTCTTC.